These T cell receptor beta chains were read from a single sample in a study of control samples from healthy donors and cancer patients. TCRdb keeps only in-frame clones here, not all; method: immunoSEQ multiplex PCR. The repertoire consists of around 90,000 clones, with approximately 86% occurring once and the leading ten covering roughly 21%. The sequenced sample consisted of blood. Source of these receptors: a man younger than 45 in good health. The CDR3 runs from the conserved cysteine through the conserved F or W. The D gene is left open where the match is weak. Clone size is stated in some rows and not others, as once, few, many or a class when expanded.

J | V | D | size | DNA | CDR3
TRBJ2-6 | TRBV6-5 | NA | NA | TGTGCCAGCACCGGAAGGGGGACTGGGGCCAACGTCCTGACTTTC | CASTGRGTGANVLTF
TRBJ2-5 | TRBV27 | NA | NA | TGTGCCAGCAGGATGACTACTCAAGAGACCCAGTACTTC | CASRMTTQETQYF
TRBJ1-1 | TRBV7-6 | NA | NA | TGTGCCAGCAGCCCTTCTCACGGCGATGAAGCTTTCTTT | CASSPSHGDEAFF
TRBJ2-2 | TRBV3-1/TRBV3-2 | NA | once | TGTGCCAGCAGCCAAGAAAAGGGGTACACCGGGGAGCTGTTTTTT | CASSQEKGYTGELFF
TRBJ2-2 | TRBV7-8 | NA | NA | TGTGCCAGCAGCTTACTGGTCCCGGGGGCCGGGGAGCTGTTTTTT | CASSLLVPGAGELFF
TRBJ2-5 | TRBV28 | TRBD1 | NA | TGTGCCAGCAGTACCTACATACAGGGGTACCAAGAGACCCAGTACTTC | CASSTYIQGYQETQYF
TRBJ1-2 | TRBV4-1 | TRBD1 | once | TGCGCCAGCAGCCCCCTAGGGACAGGGGGCAACTATGGCTACACCTTC | CASSPLGTGGNYGYTF
TRBJ1-5 | TRBV5-4 | NA | NA | TGTGCCAGCAGCTTGGACAGAGATCAGCCCCAGCATTTT | CASSLDRDQPQHF
TRBJ2-1 | TRBV6-6 | TRBD2 | NA | TGTGCCAGCAGTTATTGGACTAGCTCGAGGAATGAGCAGTTCTTC | CASSYWTSSRNEQFF
TRBJ1-2 | TRBV12-3/TRBV12-4 | TRBD1 | NA | TGTGCCAGCAGTTTGAGGGACAGGGCTGGCTACACCTTC | CASSLRDRAGYTF
TRBJ1-5 | TRBV6-5 | NA | NA | TGTGCCAGCACCCAGGGGCGGGGGAGCAATCAGCCCCAGCATTTT | CASTQGRGSNQPQHF
TRBJ1-3 | TRBV20-1 | NA | NA | TGCAGTGCTAGAGGAAACACCATATATTTT | CSARGNTIYF
TRBJ1-3 | TRBV4-1 | TRBD1 | NA | TGCGCCAGCAGCCAAGAGGACAGGCCCCACTCTGGAAACACCATATATTTT | CASSQEDRPHSGNTIYF
TRBJ2-3 | TRBV5-5 | TRBD1 | NA | TGTGCCAGCAGCCGTAGACAGGGGGCCAACACAGATACGCAGTATTTT | CASSRRQGANTDTQYF